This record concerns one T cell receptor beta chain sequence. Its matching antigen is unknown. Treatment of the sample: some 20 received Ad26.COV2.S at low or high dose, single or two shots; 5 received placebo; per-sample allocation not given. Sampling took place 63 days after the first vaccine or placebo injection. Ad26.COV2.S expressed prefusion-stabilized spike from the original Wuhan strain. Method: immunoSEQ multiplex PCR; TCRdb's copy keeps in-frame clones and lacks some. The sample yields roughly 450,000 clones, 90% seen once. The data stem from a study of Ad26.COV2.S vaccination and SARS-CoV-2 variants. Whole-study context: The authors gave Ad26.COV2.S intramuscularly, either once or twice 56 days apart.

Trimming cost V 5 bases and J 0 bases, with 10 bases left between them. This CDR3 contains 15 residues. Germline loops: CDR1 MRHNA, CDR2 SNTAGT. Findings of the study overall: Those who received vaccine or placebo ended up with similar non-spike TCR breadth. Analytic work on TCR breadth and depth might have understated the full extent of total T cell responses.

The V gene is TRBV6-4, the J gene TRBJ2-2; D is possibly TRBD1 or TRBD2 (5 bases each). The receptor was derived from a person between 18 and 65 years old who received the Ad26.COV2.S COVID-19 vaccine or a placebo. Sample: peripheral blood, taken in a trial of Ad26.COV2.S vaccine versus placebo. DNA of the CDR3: TGTGCCAGCAGTCCGGGACCAGCGAACACCGGGGAGCTGTTTTTT. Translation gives CASSPGPANTGELFF.